The clone carrying this T cell receptor (beta chain) was found a few times. Its antigen remains unknown. Looked up from germline, CDR1 is MDHEN and CDR2 is SYDVKM. This CDR3 has 16 amino acids. Trimming cost V 5 bases and J 4 bases, with 20 bases left between them. Unique molecular identifiers were affixed to single, distinct cDNA molecules. TCRdb re-analysed the 5' RACE reads in MiXCR, keeping a single row per CDR3 protein. The sample carries some 71,000 distinct CDR3 sequences, 8% to 10% recorded once. The record originates from a study of early T cells in non-severe SARS-CoV-2 infection. Study summary: Bulk RNA from unsorted whole blood was sequenced; chains were unpaired.

Study-level findings and limits: Sequences matched to VDJdb favored anti-spike CD8 responses, while private and CD4 specificities were missed.

The source was whole blood, collected at baseline. The TCR was taken from an adult who was a healthcare worker with PCR-confirmed SARS-CoV-2 infection or an uninfected control (not recorded which). The chain has TRBV28 and TRBJ1-1; weak D call: TRBD1 (5 bases). The CDR3 coding sequence is TGTGCCAGCAGTACACCCAACGGCAGGGCGATCACTGAAGCTTTCTTT. Amino acids: CASSTPNGRAITEAFF.